Reported below is one TCR beta chain. Its target is not known. Described time point: baseline pretreatment blood. The treatment here: 15 Gy SBRT to primary tumor, nephrectomy 4 weeks later. Blood was sampled at baseline, 2 weeks and 4 weeks after SBRT. Clear cell pathology was present in this patient's renal cell carcinoma. TCRdb keeps only in-frame clones here, not all; method: immunoSEQ multiplex PCR. This sample has 40,000 to 60,000 clones; 65% to 90% occur once, and the top ten carry 30% to 35%. This entry belongs to a study of radiation and T cells in renal cell carcinoma. Findings and caveats of the study: From baseline, blood top tumor clonotypes peaked at 2 weeks post-radiation. No pretreatment tumor biopsies were available for baseline clonotypes.

CDR1 is KGHSH and CDR2 is LQKENI in the germline V gene. The CDR3 is 16 residues long. With V trimmed by 5 bases and J by 5 bases, 7 bases remained unmatched. The chain combines TRBV18 with TRBJ2-1, with 12 nucleotides matching TRBD1. The sequence derives from a woman aged 70-85 years with renal cell carcinoma. The starting material was blood, obtained from a patient whose treatment included radiotherapy and nephrectomy. CDR3 sequence reads: CASSWDRGLSNNEQFF. As DNA, the CDR3 is TGTGCCAGCTCATGGGACAGGGGGCTGTCTAACAATGAGCAGTTCTTC.